The T cell receptor (beta chain) under discussion was sequenced for a study of OX40 agonist ivuxolimab in advanced cancers. Study details: Patients were dosed with the agonistic anti-OX40 (CD134) antibody ivuxolimab.

As to this clone: What it binds is unknown.

Here immunoSEQ multiplex PCR was the method, and the copy in TCRdb shows in-frame clones only, minus some. The sample shows under 110,000 clones, 90% of them seen only once. General study points: The antigens recognized by the expanded peripheral T cells, that is their antigen specificity, were not determined.

V lost 3 bases and J 4 bases, leaving 13 bases between the germline ends. Germline V lookup: CDR1 ENHRY, CDR2 SYGVKD. The CDR3 extends over 15 amino acids. Patients were excluded for autoimmune disease history or systemic immunosuppression. Samples were taken at baseline and on day 1 of cycles 4 and 7. The chain links TRBV10-3 to TRBJ1-3; the D gene is possibly TRBD1 (6 bases). The clonotype was recovered from an adult with an advanced solid tumor such as melanoma, head and neck, liver or kidney cancer. The sample was CD4+ or CD8+ T cells sorted from blood, taken in a trial of the OX40 agonist ivuxolimab. CDR3 sequence reads: CAISDGGPGGNTIYF. The CDR3 DNA follows: TGTGCCATCAGTGACGGGGGCCCGGGGGGAAACACCATATATTTT.